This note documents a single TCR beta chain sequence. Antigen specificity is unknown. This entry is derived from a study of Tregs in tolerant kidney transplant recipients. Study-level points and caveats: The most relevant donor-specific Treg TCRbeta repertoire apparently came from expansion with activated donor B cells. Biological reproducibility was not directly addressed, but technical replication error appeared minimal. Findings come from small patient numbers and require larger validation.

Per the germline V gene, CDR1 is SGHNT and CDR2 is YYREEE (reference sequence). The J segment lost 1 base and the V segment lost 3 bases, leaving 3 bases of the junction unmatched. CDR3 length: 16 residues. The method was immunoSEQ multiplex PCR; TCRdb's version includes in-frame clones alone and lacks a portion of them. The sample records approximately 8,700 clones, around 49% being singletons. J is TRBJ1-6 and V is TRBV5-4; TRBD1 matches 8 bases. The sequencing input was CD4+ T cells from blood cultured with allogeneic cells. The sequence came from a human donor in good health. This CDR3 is CASSSTGGSYNSPLHF. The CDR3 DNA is TGTGCCAGCAGCTCAACAGGGGGTTCCTATAATTCACCCCTCCACTTT.